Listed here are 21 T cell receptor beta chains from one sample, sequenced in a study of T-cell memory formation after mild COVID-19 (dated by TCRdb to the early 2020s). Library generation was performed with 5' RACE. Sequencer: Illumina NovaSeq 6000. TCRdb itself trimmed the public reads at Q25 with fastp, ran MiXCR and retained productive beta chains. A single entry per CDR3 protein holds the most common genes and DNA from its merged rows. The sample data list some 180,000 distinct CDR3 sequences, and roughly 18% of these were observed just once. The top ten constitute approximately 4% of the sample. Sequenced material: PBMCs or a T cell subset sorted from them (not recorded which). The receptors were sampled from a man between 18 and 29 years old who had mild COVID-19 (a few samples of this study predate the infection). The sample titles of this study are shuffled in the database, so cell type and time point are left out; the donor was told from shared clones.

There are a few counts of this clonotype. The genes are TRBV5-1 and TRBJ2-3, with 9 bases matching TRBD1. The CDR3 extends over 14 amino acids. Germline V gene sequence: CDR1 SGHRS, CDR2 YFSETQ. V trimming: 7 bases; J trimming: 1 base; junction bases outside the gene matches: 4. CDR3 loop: CASGRDRGTDTQYF. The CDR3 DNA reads TGCGCCAGCGGCCGGGACAGGGGCACAGATACGCAGTATTTT.

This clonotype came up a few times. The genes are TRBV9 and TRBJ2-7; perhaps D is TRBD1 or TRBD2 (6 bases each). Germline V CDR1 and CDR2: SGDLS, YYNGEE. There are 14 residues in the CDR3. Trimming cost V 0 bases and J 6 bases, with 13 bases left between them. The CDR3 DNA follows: TGTGCCAGCAGCGTAGGGACCGAGGGGGGCGAGCAGTACTTC. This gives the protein CASSVGTEGGEQYF. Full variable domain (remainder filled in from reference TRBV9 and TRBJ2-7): DSGVTQTPKHLITATGQRVTLRCSPRSGDLSVYWYQQSLDQGLQFLIQYYNGEERAKGNILERFSAQQFPDLHSELNLSSLELGDSALYFCASSVGTEGGEQYFGPGTRLTVT.

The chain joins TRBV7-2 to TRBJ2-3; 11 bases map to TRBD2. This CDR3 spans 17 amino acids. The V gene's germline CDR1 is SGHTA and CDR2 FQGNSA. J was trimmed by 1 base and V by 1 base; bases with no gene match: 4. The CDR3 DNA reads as TGTGCCAGCAGCTTAGGAAAGACTAGCGGGGGCACAGATACGCAGTATTTT. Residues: CASSLGKTSGGTDTQYF.

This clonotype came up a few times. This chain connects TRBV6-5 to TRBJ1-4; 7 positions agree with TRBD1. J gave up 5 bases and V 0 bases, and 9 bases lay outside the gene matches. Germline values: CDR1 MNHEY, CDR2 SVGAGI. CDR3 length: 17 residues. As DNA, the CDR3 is TGTGCCAGCAGTTACTCGCTGCCGGGACAGTACAATGAAAAACTGTTTTTT. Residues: CASSYSLPGQYNEKLFF.

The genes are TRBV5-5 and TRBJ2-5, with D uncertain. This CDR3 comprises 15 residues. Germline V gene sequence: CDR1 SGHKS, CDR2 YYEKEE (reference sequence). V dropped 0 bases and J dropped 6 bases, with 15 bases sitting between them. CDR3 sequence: CASSLGPTGSKTQYF. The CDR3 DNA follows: TGTGCCAGCAGCTTGGGACCTACGGGTAGTAAGACCCAGTACTTC.

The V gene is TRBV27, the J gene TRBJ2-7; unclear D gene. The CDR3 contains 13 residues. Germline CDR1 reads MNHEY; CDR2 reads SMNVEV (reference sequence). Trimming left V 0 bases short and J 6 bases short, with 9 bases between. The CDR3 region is CASSLSGPTEQYF. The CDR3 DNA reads TGTGCCAGCAGTTTATCTGGGCCAACCGAGCAGTACTTC.

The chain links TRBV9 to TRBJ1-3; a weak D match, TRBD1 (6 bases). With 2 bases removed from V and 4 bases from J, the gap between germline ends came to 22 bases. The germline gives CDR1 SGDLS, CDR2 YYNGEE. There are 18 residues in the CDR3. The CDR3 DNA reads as TGTGCCAGCAGCGTCGAAGGGGGGCTAACAACTCGCGGAAACACCATATATTTT. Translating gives CASSVEGGLTTRGNTIYF.

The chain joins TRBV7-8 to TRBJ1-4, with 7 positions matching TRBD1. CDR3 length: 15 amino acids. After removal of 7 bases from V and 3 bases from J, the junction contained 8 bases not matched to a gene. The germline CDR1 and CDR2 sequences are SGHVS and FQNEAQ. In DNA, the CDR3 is TGTGCCAGCAAACGGAGGGGGCAATCTAATGAAAAACTGTTTTTT. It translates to CASKRRGQSNEKLFF.

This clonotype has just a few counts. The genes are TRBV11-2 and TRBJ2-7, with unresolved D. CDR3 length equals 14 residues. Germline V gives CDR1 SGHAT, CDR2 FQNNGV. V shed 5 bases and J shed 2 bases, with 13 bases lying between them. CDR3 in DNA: TGTGCCAGCAGCCCGGTGACCGCACCCTACGAGCAGTACTTC. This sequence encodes CASSPVTAPYEQYF.

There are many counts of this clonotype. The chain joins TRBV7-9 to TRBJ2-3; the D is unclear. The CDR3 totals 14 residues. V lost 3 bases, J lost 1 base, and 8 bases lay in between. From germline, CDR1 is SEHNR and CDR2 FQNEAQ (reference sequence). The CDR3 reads CASSFSDGTDTQYF. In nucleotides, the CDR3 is TGTGCCAGCAGCTTTTCCGACGGCACAGATACGCAGTATTTT. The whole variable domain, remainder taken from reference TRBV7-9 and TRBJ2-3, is DTGVSQNPRHKITKRGQNVTFRCDPISEHNRLYWYRQTLGQGPEFLTYFQNEAQLEKSRLLSDRFSAERPKGSFSTLEIQRTEQGDSAMYLCASSFSDGTDTQYFGPGTRLTVL.

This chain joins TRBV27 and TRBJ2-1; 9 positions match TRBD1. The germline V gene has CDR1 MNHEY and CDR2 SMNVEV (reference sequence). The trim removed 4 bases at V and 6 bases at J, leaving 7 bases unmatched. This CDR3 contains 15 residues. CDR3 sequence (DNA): TGTGCCAGCAGTTCAAACCGGGACAGGGTCAATGAGCAGTTCTTC. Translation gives CASSSNRDRVNEQFF.

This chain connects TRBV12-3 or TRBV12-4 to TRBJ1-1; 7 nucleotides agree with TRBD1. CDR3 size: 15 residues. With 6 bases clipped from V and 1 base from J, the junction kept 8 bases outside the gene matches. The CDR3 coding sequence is TGTGCCAGCAGGGCTGTTTGGACAGGGAACACTGAAGCTTTCTTT. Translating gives CASRAVWTGNTEAFF.

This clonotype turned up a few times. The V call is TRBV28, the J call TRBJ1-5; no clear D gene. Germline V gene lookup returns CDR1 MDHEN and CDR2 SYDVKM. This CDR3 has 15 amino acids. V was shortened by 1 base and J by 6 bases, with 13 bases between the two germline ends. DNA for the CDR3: TGTGCCAGCAGTTTATTGGACGTCTGGAGTCAGCCCCAGCATTTT. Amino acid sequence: CASSLLDVWSQPQHF.

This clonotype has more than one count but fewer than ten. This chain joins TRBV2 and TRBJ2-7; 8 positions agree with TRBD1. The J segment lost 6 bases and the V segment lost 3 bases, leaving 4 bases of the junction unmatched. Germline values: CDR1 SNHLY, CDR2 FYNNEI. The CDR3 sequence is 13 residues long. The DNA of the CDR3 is TGTGCCAGCAGTGAGGTAACAGGGGGCGAGCAGTACGTC. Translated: CASSEVTGGEQYV.

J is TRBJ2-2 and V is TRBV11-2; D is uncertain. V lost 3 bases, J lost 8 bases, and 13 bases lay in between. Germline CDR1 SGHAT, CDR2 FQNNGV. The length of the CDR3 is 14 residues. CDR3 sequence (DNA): TGTGCCAGCAGCTTGAACAGCCTCCTGGGGGAGCTGTTTTTT. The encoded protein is CASSLNSLLGELFF.

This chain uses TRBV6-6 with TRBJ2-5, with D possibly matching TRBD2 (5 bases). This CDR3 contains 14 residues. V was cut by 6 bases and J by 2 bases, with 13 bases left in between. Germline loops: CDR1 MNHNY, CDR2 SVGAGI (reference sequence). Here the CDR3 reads CASSPKPGQETQYF. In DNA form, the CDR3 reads TGTGCCAGCAGCCCTAAGCCGGGGCAAGAGACCCAGTACTTC.

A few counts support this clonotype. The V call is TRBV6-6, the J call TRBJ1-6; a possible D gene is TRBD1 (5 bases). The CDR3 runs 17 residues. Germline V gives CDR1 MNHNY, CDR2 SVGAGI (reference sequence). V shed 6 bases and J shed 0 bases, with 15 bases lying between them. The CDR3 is CASRIPGGRSYNSPLHF. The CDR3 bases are TGTGCCAGCAGAATCCCCGGGGGTCGCTCCTATAATTCACCCCTCCACTTT.

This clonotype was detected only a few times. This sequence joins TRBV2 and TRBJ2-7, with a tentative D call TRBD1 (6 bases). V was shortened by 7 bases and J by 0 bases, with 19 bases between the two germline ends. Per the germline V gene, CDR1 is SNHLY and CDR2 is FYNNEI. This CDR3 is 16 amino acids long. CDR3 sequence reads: CASTFGQGTSSYEQYF. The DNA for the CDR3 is TGTGCCAGCACCTTCGGGCAGGGGACGAGCTCCTACGAGCAGTACTTC.

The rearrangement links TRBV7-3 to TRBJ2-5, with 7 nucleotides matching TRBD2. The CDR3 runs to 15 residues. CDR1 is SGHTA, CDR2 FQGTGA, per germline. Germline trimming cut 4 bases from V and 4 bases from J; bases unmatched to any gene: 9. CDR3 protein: CASSSNTGTTETQYF. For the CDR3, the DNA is TGTGCCAGCAGCTCAAACACCGGGACTACAGAGACCCAGTACTTC.

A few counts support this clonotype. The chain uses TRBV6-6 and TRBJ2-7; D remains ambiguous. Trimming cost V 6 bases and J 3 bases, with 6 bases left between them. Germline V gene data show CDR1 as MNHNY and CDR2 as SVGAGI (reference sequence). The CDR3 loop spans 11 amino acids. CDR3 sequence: CASRADYEQYF. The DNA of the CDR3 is TGTGCCAGCAGGGCGGACTACGAGCAGTACTTC.

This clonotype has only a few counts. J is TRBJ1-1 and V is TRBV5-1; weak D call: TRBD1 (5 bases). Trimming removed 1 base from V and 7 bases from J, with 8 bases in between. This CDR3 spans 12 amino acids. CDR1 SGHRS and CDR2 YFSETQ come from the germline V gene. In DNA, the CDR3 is TGCGCCAGCAGCTTGTCAGGGTTTGAAGCTTTCTTT. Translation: CASSLSGFEAFF.